This paragraph reports one TCR beta chain. Participants' reported clinical history set cohort assignment. The sample belongs to a study of blood T cell repertoires in COVID-19. Across the whole study: There were acute and convalescent COVID-19 samples, and they came from the United States, Italy and Spain. PBMCs, B-cell-depleted T cells, or T cells were the source of the cDNA or gDNA that made up the material.

The V segment lost 1 base and the J segment 0 bases; nucleotides outside the gene matches: 7. The CDR3 covers 17 residues. Germline CDR1 and CDR2: LGHDT and YNNKEL (reference sequence). Original data processing: Nucleated cell number was recorded as an estimate derived from reference gene primer amplification. Profiled with immunoSEQ multiplex PCR; TCRdb holds only in-frame clones, not every one. The DNA was the basis for D and trimming; V, J and clone size are from that table. The sample gives about 240,000 clones, roughly 89% of which show up once; 2.5% to 3% is in the top ten. This receptor was identified in a woman aged 25 to 45 with acute COVID-19. The material sequenced was PBMCs or T cells enriched from blood (not recorded which). The chain is built from TRBV3-1 (or the pseudogene TRBV3-2) and TRBJ2-3, with TRBD2 matching over 7 bases. CDR3 sequence reads: CASSQAIAGPSTDTQYF. For the CDR3, the DNA is TGTGCCAGCAGCCAAGCCATAGCGGGCCCCAGCACAGATACGCAGTATTTT.